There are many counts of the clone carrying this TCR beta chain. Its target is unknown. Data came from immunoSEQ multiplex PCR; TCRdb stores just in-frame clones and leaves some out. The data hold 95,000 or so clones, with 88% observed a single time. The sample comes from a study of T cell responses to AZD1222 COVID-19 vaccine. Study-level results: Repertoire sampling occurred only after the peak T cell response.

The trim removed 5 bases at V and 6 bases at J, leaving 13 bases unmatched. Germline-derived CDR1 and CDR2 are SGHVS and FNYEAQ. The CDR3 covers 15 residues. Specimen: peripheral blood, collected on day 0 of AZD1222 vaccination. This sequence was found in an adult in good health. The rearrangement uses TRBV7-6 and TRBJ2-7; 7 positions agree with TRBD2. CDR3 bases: TGTGCCAGCAGCCTTAGAGGCGGGGGATCTCGCGAGCAGTACTTC. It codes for CASSLRGGGSREQYF.